Listed below are T cell receptor beta chains from one sample, sequenced in a study of Graves' ophthalmopathy and Graves' hyperthyroidism. TCRdb used MiXCR to reprocess the multiplex PCR reads, holding one entry per CDR3 protein. The data hold over a million distinct CDR3 sequences, with about two fifths observed a single time. What was sequenced was peripheral blood or thyroid tissue (not recorded which). The receptors were gathered from an adult man with Graves' hyperthyroidism. Each CDR3 is given with its conserved first and last residue. Each record gives: CDR3 length, clone size, D gene, J gene, V gene, CDR3 protein, CDR3 DNA. The D gene is left open where the match is weak. The size of a clone is reported for some rows only, either as once, few or many, or as a class for expanded clones.

>16|many|TRBD1|TRBJ1-5|TRBV24-1
CATSDRQGLSNQPQHF
TGTGCCACCAGTGACCGACAGGGACTTAGCAATCAGCCCCAGCATTTT
>11|-|-|TRBJ1-2|TRBV10-3
CAISEPQGYTF
TGTGCCATCAGTGAGCCACAGGGCTACACCTTC
>14|-|-|TRBJ1-5|TRBV7-7
CASSSQGLQETQHF
TGTGCCAGCAGCTCTCAGGGGCTCCAAGAGACCCAGCATTTT
>15|-|-|TRBJ2-5|TRBV9
CASSVAGEVGETQYF
TGTGCCAGCAGCGTAGCGGGGGAGGTTGGAGAGACCCAGTACTTC
>14|many|-|TRBJ1-1|TRBV29-1
CSVRTMKMNTEAFF
TGCAGCGTGCGGACGATGAAGATGAACACTGAAGCTTTCTTT
>13|many|-|TRBJ2-5|TRBV12-3/TRBV12-4
CASSPPYLETQYF
TGTGCCAGCAGTCCCCCCTATTTGGAGACCCAGTACTTC
>12|-|-|TRBJ2-7|TRBV7-2
CASSPHVGLQYF
TGTGCCAGCAGTCCACACGTAGGGCTCCAGTACTTC
>14|-|-|TRBJ1-2|TRBV5-1
CASSLVGEVYGYTF
TGCGCCAGCAGCTTGGTGGGGGAAGTCTATGGCTACACCTTC
>15|-|TRBD1|TRBJ1-5|TRBV28
CASSLPGTGNQPQHF
TGTGCCAGCAGTTTACCGGGGACAGGAAATCAGCCCCAGCATTTT
>14|few|-|TRBJ2-7|TRBV7-9
CASSQEAPAYEQYF
TGCGCCAGCAGCCAAGAAGCGCCTGCCTACGAGCAGTACTTC
>12|few|-|TRBJ1-1|TRBV12-3/TRBV12-4
CASRPGQTEAFF
TGTGCCAGCAGACCGGGACAAACTGAAGCTTTCTTT
>13|many|-|TRBJ1-6|TRBV12-3/TRBV12-4
CASSEIQGSPLHF
TGTGCCAGCAGTGAGATACAGGGTTCACCCCTCCACTTT
>14|many|-|TRBJ2-5|TRBV13
CASSFHVGRETQYF
TGTGCCAGCAGCTTCCACGTGGGGCGAGAGACCCAGTACTTC
>14|-|TRBD1|TRBJ1-4|TRBV18
CASSRTGFYEKLFF
TGTGCCAGCTCACGGACAGGGTTTTACGAAAAACTGTTTTTT
>16|few|TRBD2|TRBJ2-5|TRBV9
CASSVLAGGPGETQYF
TGTGCCAGCAGCGTACTAGCGGGAGGGCCAGGAGAGACCCAGTACTTC
>14|-|TRBD1|TRBJ1-1|TRBV5-4
CASSKRQGATEAFF
TGTGCCAGCAGCAAACGACAGGGGGCCACTGAAGCTTTCTTT
>12|-|-|TRBJ2-2|TRBV7-2
CASHLGTGELFF
TGTGCCAGCCATCTGGGGACCGGGGAGCTGTTTTTT
>14|-|-|TRBJ1-1|TRBV6-6
CASSPRDGYTEAFF
TGTGCCAGCAGCCCCAGGGACGGATACACTGAAGCTTTCTTT